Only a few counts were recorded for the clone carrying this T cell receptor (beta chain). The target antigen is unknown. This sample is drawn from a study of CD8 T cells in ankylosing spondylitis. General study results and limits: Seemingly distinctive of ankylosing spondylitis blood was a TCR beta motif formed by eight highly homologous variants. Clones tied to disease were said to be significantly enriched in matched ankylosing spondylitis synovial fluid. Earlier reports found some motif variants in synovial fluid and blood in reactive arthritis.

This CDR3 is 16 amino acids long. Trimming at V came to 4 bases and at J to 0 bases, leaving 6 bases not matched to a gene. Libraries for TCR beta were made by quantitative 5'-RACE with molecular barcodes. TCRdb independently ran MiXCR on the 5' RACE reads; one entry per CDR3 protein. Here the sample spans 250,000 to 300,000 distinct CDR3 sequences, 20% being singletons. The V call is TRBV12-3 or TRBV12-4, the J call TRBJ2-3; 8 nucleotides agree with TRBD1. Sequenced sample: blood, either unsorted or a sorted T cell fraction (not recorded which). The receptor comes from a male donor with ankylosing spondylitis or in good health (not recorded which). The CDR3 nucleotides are TGTGCCAGCAGTTCCCGACAGGGGAGGAGCACAGATACGCAGTATTTT. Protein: CASSSRQGRSTDTQYF.